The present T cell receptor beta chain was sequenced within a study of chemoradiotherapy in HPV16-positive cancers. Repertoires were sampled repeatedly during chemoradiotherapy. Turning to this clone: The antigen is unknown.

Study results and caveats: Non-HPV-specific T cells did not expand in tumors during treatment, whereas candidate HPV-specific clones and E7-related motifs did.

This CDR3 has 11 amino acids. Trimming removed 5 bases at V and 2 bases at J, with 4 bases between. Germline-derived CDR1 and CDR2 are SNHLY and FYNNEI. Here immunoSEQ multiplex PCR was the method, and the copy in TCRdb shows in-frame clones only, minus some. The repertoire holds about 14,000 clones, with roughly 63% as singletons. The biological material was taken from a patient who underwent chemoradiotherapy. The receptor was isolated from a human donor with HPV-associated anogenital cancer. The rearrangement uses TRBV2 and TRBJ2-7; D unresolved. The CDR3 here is CASSRAYEQYF. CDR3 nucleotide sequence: TGTGCCAGCAGTCGCGCCTACGAGCAGTACTTC.